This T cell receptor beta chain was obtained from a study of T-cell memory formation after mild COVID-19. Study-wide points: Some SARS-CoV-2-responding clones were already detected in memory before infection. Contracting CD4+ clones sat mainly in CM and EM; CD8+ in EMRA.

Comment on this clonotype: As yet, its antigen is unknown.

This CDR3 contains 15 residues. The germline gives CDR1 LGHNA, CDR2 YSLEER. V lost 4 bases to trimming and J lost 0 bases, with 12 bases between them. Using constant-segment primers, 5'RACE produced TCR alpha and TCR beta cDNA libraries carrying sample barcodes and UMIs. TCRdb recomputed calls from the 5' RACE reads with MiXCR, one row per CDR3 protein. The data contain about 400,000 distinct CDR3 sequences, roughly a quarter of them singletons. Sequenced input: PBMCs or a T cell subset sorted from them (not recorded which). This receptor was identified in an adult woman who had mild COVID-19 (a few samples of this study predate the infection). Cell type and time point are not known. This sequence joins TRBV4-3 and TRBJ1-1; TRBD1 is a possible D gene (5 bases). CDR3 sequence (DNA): TGCGCCAGCAGCCCGGACGGGACCATGAACACTGAAGCTTTCTTT. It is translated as CASSPDGTMNTEAFF.